This T cell receptor beta chain is from a study of T cell repertoires in cytomegalovirus infection. Across the whole study: Carrying CMV and the relevant HLA type showed in public TCR beta signatures. General observations from the study: Dominating the ex vivo response were TCR beta clonotypes that were CMV-specific and HLA-C-restricted.

A word on this clonotype: Its target is not known.

Looked up from germline, CDR1 is DFQATT and CDR2 is SNEGSKA (reference sequence). The V end was cut by 4 bases, the J end by 5 bases, with 15 bases between. The CDR3 loop spans 14 amino acids. TCRdb re-called the reads through MiXCR, storing one row per CDR3 protein. The repertoire consists of 700,000 to 850,000 distinct CDR3 sequences, with approximately 30% occurring once and the leading ten covering around 12%. This receptor was taken from a human donor in good health (CMV status not recorded). Some clones in this sample may be carry-over from other donors' samples. The V gene is TRBV20-1, the J gene TRBJ1-5; no clear D. Material: cultured CD8+ T cells from PBMCs, obtained from culture after CMV antigen stimulation. CDR3 amino acids: CSATPLPQDQPQHF. Here the CDR3 DNA reads TGCAGTGCTACACCATTACCCCAAGATCAGCCCCAGCATTTT.